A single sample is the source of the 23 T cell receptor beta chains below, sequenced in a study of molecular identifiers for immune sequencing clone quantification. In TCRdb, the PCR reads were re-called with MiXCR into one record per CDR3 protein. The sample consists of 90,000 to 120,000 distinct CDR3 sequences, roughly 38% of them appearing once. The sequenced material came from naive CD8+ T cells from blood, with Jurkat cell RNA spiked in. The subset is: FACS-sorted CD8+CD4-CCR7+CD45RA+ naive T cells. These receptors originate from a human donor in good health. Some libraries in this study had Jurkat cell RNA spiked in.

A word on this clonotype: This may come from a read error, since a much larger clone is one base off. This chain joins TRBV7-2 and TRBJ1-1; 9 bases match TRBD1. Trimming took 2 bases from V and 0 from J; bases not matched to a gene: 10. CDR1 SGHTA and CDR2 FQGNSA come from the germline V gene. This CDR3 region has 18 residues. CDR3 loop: CASSLLGLQGAMNTEAFF. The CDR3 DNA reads TGTGCCAGCAGCTTACTGGGGCTACAGGGGGCGATGAACACTGAAGCTTTCTTT.

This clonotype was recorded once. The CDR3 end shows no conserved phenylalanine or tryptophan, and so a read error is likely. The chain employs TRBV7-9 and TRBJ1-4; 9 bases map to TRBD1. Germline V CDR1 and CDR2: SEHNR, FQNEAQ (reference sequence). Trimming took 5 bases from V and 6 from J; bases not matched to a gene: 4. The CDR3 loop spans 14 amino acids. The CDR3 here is CASSTTGGDEKLFL. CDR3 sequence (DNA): TGTGCCAGCAGCACGACAGGGGGGGATGAAAAACTGTTTTTA.

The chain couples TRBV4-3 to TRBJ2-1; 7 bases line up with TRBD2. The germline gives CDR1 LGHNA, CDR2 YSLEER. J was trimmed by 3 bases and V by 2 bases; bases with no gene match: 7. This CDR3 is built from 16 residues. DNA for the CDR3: TGCGCCAGCAGCCAATTTTTGGGGGGGGGCTACAATGAGCAGTTCTTC. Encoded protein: CASSQFLGGGYNEQFF.

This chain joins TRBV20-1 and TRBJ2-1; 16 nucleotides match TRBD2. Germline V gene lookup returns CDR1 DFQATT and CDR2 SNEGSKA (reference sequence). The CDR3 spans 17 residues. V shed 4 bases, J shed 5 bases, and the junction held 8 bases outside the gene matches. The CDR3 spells CSAKGTSGRESHNEQFF. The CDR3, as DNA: TGCAGTGCTAAGGGGACTAGCGGGAGGGAGTCCCACAATGAGCAGTTCTTC.

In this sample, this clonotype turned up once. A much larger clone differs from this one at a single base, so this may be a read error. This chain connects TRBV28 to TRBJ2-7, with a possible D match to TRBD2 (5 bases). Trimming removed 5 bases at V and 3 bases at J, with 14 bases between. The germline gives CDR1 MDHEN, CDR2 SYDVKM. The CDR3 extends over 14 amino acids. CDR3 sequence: CASSLDGIHYEQYF. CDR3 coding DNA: TGTGCCAGCAGTCTAGACGGGATACACTACGAGCAGTACTTC.

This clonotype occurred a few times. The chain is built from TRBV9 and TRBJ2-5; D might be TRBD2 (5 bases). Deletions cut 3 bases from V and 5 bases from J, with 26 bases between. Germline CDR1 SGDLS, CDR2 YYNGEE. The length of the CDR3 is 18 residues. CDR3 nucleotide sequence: TGTGCCAGCAGCGCCGGTCTGAGGGATCTAGGGCTCGGTGAGACCCAGTACTTC. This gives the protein CASSAGLRDLGLGETQYF.

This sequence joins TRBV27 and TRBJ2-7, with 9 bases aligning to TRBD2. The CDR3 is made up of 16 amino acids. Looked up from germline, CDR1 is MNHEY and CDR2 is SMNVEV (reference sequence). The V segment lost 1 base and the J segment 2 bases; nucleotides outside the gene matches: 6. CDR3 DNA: TGTGCCAGCAGTTTATTTTTTAGCGGGAGAGCCTACGAGCAGTACTTC. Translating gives CASSLFFSGRAYEQYF.

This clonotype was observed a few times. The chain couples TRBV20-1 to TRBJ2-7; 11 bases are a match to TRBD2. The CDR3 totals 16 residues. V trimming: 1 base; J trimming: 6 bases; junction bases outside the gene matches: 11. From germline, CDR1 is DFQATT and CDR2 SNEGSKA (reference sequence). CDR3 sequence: CSARGLRLAGFTEQYF. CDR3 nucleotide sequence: TGCAGTGCTAGAGGCCTCCGACTAGCGGGATTTACCGAGCAGTACTTC.

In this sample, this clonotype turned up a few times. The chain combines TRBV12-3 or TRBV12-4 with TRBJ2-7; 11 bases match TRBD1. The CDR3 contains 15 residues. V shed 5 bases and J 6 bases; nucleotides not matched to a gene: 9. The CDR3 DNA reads TGTGCCAGCAGTCAACCGGGACAGGGGGTAAGCGAGCAGTACTTC. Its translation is CASSQPGQGVSEQYF.

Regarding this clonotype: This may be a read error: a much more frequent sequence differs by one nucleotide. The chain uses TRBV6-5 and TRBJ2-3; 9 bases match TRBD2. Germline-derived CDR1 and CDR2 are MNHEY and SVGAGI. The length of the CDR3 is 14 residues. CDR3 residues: CASSYAGGTDTLYF. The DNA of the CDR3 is TGTGCCAGCAGTTATGCGGGAGGGACAGATACGCTGTATTTT.

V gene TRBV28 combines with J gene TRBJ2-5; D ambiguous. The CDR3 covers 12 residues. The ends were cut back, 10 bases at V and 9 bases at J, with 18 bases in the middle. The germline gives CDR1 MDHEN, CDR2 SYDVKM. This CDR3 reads CANSNPWTPQYF. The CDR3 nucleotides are TGTGCCAATTCCAATCCCTGGACCCCCCAGTACTTC.

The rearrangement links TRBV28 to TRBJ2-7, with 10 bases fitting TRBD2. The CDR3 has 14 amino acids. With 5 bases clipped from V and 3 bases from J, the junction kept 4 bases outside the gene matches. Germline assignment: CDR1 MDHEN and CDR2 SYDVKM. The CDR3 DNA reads TGTGCCAGCAGTACTAGCGGGGAGTACTACGAGCAGTACTTC. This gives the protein CASSTSGEYYEQYF.

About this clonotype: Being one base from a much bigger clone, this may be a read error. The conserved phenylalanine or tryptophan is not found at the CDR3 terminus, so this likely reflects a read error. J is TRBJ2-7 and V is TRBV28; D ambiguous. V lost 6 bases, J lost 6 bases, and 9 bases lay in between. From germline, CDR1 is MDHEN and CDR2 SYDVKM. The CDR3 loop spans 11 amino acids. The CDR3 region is CASSPGLEQYI. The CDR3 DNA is TGTGCCAGCAGCCCGGGTCTCGAGCAGTACATC.

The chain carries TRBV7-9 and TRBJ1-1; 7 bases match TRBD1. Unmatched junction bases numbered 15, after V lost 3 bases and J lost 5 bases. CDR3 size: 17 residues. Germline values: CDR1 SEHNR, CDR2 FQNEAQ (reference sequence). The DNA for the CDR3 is TGTGCCAGCAGCTTCGCGCCGTTGACAGGGTATGGGACTGAAGCTTTCTTT. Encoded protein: CASSFAPLTGYGTEAFF.

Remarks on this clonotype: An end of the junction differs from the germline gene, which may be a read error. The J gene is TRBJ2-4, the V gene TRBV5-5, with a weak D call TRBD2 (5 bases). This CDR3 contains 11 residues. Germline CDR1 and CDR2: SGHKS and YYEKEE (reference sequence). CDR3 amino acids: CASSPGAVQHF. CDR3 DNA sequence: TGTGCCAGCAGCCCCGGAGCGGTCCAGCACTTC.

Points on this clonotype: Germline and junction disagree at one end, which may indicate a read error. The CDR3, as DNA: TGTGCCAGCAGCTACGGAGTCACCCCCCATACGCCGTATTTT. This codes for CASSYGVTPHTPYF. This chain links TRBV7-9 with TRBJ2-3, with D unclear. CDR1 SEHNR and CDR2 FQNEAQ come from the germline V gene (reference sequence). This CDR3 spans 14 amino acids. Filled out from reference TRBV7-9 and TRBJ2-3, the complete variable domain reads DTGVSQNPRHKITKRGQNVTFRCDPISEHNRLYWYRQTLGQGPEFLTYFQNEAQLEKSRLLSDRFSAERPKGSFSTLEIQRTEQGDSAMYLCASSYGVTPHTPYFGPGTRLTVL.

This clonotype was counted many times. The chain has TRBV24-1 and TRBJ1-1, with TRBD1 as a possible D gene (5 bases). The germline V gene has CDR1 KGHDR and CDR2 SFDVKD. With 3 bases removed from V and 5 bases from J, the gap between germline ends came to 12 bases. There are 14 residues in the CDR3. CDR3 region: CATSDGGGGTEAFF. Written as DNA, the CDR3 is TGTGCCACCAGTGATGGTGGGGGTGGGACTGAAGCTTTCTTT.

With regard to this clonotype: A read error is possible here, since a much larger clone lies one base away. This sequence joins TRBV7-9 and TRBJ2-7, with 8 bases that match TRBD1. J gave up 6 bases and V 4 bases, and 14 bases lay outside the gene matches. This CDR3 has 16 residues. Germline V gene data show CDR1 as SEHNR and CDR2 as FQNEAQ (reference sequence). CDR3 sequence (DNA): TGTGCCAGCAGCTCCAGGCGAGGACAGGGCCCCGCCGAGCAGTACTTC. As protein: CASSSRRGQGPAEQYF.

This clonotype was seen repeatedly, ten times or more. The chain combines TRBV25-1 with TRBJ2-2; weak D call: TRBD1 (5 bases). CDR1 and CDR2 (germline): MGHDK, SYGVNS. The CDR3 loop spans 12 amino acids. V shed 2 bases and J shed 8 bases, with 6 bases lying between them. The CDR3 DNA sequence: TGTGCCAGCAGTGAAGGGGCAGGGGAGCTGTTTTTT. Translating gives CASSEGAGELFF.

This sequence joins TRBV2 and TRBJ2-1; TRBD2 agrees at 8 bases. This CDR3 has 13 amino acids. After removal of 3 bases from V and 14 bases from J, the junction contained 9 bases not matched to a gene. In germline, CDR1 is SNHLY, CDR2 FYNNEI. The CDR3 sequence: CASSERTGLVKFF. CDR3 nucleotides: TGTGCCAGCAGTGAGAGGACGGGACTAGTAAAGTTCTTC.

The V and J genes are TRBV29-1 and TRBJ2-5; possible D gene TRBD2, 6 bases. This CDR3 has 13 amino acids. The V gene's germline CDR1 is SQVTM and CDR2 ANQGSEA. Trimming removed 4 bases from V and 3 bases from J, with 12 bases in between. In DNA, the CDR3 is TGCAGCGTTGGCTTAGCGGAGAAAGAGACCCAGTACTTC. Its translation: CSVGLAEKETQYF. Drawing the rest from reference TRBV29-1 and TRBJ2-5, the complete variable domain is SAVISQKPSRDICQRGTSLTIQCQVDSQVTMMFWYRQQPGQSLTLIATANQGSEATYESGFVIDKFPISRPNLTFSTLTVSNMSPEDSSIYLCSVGLAEKETQYFGPGTRLLVL.

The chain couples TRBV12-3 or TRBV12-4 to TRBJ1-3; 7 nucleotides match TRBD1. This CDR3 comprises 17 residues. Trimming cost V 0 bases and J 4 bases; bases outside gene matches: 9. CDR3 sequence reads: CASSLAALTGVGNTIYF. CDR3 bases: TGTGCCAGCAGTTTAGCGGCACTCACAGGGGTCGGAAACACCATATATTTT.

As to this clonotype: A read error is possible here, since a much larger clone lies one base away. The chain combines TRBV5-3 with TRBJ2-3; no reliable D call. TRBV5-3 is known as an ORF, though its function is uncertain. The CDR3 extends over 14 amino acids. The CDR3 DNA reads TGTGCCAGCAGCTTGGGTCCCCTCAAAGATACGCAGTATTTT. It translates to CASSLGPLKDTQYF.